This entry lists 5 T cell receptor beta chains sequenced from one sample in a study of cytomegalovirus exposure and HLA in healthy donors. Researchers ran the PCR with 60 Vbeta and 13 Jbeta primers. The table came from immunoSEQ multiplex PCR; TCRdb's copy has only in-frame clones and leaves some out. The sample has under 200,000 clones, 68% seen once. Sequencing input: PBMCs. The receptors were sampled from a woman aged 35 to 49 in good health and CMV-seropositive.

The chain is built from TRBV5-1 and TRBJ2-2; TRBD1 matches 8 bases. V shed 3 bases, J shed 3 bases, and the junction held 4 bases outside the gene matches. Per germline, CDR1 SGHRS and CDR2 YFSETQ. This CDR3 has 15 residues. This chain's CDR3 is CASSWTGFDTGELFF. CDR3 coding DNA: TGCGCCAGCAGCTGGACAGGGTTCGACACCGGGGAGCTGTTTTTT.

The chain employs TRBV5-4 and TRBJ2-7; D perhaps matches TRBD2 (5 bases). The CDR3 has 14 amino acids. Germline values: CDR1 SGHNT, CDR2 YYREEE (reference sequence). Trimming removed 4 bases from V and 6 bases from J, with 17 bases in between. CDR3 in amino acids: CASSVAQAPGEQYF. Written as DNA, the CDR3 is TGTGCCAGCAGCGTAGCGCAGGCTCCCGGCGAGCAGTACTTC.

This chain links TRBV11-3 with TRBJ2-7; the D gene is possibly TRBD2 (6 bases). Trimming removed 5 bases at V and 3 bases at J, with 11 bases between. CDR3 length: 13 amino acids. Germline V gene data show CDR1 as SGHNT and CDR2 as YENEEA. The CDR3 sequence: CASSRPGGYEQYF. The CDR3 region has the DNA TGTGCCAGCAGCCGCCCCGGGGGCTACGAGCAGTACTTC.

This chain connects TRBV7-6 to TRBJ1-6; D is perhaps TRBD1 (5 bases). The CDR3 runs 14 residues. From germline, CDR1 is SGHVS and CDR2 FNYEAQ. Trimming stripped 3 bases from V and 4 bases from J, with 7 bases between. The CDR3, as DNA: TGTGCCAGCAGCTTGGCAGGGTATAATTCACCCCTCCACTTT. This encodes CASSLAGYNSPLHF.

V gene TRBV7-9 combines with J gene TRBJ2-1; 10 positions agree with TRBD2. There are 15 residues in the CDR3. V dropped 3 bases and J dropped 5; count of bases not matched to a gene: 4. Per germline, CDR1 SEHNR and CDR2 FQNEAQ (reference sequence). This chain's CDR3 is CASSLGLAINNEQFF. CDR3 DNA sequence: TGTGCCAGCAGCTTGGGACTAGCGATCAACAATGAGCAGTTCTTC.